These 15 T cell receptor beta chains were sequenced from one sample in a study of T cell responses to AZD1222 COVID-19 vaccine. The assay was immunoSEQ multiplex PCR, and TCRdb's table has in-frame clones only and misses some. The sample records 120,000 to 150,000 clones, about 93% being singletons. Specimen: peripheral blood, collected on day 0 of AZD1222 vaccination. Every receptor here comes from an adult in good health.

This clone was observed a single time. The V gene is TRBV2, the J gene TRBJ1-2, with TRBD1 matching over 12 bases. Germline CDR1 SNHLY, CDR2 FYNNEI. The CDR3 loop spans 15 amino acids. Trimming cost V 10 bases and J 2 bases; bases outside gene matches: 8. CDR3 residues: CAIFSGTGGNYGYTF. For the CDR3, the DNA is TGTGCCATCTTCTCCGGGACAGGGGGCAACTATGGCTACACCTTC.

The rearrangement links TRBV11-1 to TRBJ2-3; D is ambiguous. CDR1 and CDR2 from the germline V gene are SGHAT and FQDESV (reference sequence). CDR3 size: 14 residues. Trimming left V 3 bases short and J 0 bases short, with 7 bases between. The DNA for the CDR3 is TGTGCCAGCAGCTTCGACCATAGCACAGATACGCAGTATTTT. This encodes CASSFDHSTDTQYF.

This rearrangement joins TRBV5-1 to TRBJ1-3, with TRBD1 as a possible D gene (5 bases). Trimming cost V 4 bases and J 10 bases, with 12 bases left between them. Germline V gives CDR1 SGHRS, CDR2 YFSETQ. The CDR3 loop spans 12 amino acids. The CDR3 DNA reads TGCGCCAGCAGCGTCGCGGGGGAGACCATATATTTT. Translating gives CASSVAGETIYF.

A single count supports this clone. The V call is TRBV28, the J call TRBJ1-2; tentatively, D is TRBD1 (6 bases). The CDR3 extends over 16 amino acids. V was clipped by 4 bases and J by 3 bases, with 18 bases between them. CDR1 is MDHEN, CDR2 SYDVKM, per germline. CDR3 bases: TGTGCCAGCAGTTGGCCCTCCGGACAGCAATACTATGGCTACACCTTC. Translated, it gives CASSWPSGQQYYGYTF.

CDR3 coding DNA: TGTGCCAGCAGCTTAGAAGAGACTAGGTACCCGGGGGACACCGGGGAGCTGTTTTTT. Translated: CASSLEETRYPGDTGELFF. The rearrangement uses TRBV7-8 and TRBJ2-2; D may be TRBD2 (6 bases). V was shortened by 1 base and J by 3 bases, with 21 bases between the two germline ends. Germline values: CDR1 SGHVS, CDR2 FQNEAQ. The CDR3 covers 19 residues.

The CDR3 loop reads CASSQEGLAGATDTQYF. The CDR3 region has the DNA TGTGCCAGCAGCCAAGAAGGGCTAGCGGGGGCCACAGATACGCAGTATTTT. V gene TRBV3-1 (or the pseudogene TRBV3-2) combines with J gene TRBJ2-3; 10 bases fit TRBD2. CDR1 is LGHDT and CDR2 is YNNKEL in the germline V gene (reference sequence). J gave up 2 bases and V 0 bases, and 5 bases lay outside the gene matches. The CDR3 contains 17 residues.

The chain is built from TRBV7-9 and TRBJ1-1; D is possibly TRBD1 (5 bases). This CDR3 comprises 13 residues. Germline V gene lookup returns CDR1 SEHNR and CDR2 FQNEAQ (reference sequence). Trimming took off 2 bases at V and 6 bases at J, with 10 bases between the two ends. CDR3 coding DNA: TGTGCCAGCAGCTTATTCCAGGGCTCTGAAGCTTTCTTT. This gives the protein CASSLFQGSEAFF.

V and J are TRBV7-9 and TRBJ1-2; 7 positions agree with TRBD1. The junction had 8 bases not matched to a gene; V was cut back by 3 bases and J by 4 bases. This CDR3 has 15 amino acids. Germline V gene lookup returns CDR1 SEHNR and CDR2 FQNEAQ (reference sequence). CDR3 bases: TGTGCCAGCAGCTTCTCCGGGACAGCGCTCTATGGCTACACCTTC. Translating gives CASSFSGTALYGYTF.

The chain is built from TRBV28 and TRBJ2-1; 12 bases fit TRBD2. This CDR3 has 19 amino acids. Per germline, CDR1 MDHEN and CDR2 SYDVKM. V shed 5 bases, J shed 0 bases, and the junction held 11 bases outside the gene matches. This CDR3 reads CASSPPPGLAGFSYNEQFF. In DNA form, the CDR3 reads TGTGCCAGCAGTCCACCCCCGGGACTAGCGGGTTTCTCCTACAATGAGCAGTTCTTC.

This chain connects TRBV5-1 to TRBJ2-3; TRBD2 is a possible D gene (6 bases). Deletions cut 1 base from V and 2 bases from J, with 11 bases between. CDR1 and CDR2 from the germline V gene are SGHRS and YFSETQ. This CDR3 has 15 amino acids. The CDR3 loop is CASSLYPRDTDTQYF. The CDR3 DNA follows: TGCGCCAGCAGCTTGTACCCGCGGGACACAGATACGCAGTATTTT.

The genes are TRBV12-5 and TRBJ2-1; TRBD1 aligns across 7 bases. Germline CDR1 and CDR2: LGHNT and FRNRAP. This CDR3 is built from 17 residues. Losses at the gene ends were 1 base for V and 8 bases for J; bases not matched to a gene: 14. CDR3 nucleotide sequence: TGTGCTAGTGGTTTGGGATCCGGGACAGCGGAGTTCCATGAGCAGTTCTTC. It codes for CASGLGSGTAEFHEQFF. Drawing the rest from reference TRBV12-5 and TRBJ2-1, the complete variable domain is DARVTQTPRHKVTEMGQEVTMRCQPILGHNTVFWYRQTMMQGLELLAYFRNRAPLDDSGMPKDRFSAEMPDATLATLKIQPSEPRDSAVYFCASGLGSGTAEFHEQFFGPGTRLTVL.

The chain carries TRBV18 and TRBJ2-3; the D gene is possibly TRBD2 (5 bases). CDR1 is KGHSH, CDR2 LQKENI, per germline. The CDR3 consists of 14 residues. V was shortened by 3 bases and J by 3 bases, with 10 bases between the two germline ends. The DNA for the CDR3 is TGTGCCAGCTCACCCGAGGGCCGGACAGATACGCAGTATTTT. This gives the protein CASSPEGRTDTQYF.

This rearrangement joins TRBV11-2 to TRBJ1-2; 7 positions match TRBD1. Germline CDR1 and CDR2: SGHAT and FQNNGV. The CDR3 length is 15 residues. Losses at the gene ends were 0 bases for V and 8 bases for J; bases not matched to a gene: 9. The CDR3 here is CASSLEIRGGRGYTF. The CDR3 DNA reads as TGTGCCAGCAGCTTAGAGATCAGGGGGGGACGCGGCTACACCTTC.

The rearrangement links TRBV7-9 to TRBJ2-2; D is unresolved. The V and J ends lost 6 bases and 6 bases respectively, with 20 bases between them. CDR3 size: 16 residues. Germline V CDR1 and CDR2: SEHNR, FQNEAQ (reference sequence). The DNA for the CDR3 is TGTGCCAGCAGTTCCCTGGCAGGTGTTCTTCCCGGGGAGCTGTTTTTT. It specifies CASSSLAGVLPGELFF.

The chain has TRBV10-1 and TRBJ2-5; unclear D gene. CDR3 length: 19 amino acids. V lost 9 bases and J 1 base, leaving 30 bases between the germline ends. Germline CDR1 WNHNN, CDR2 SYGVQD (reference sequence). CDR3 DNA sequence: TGCGCCAGAGACATAGCCAAAACTCGAAGGAATAGGACCCAAGAGACCCAGTACTTC. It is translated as CARDIAKTRRNRTQETQYF.